These 3 T cell receptor beta chains were all obtained from the same sample, sequenced in a study of cytomegalovirus exposure and HLA in healthy donors. PCR primers comprised 60 Vbeta and 13 Jbeta primers. Profiling relied on immunoSEQ multiplex PCR, and the TCRdb table lists in-frame clones only, not all of them. Here the sample spans fewer than 110,000 clones, around three quarters being singletons. The specimen sequenced was PBMCs. Receptors were obtained from a man aged 25 to 40 in good health and CMV-seronegative.

The chain employs TRBV19 and TRBJ1-5, with a possible D match to TRBD1 (6 bases). In germline, CDR1 is LNHDA, CDR2 SQIVND (reference sequence). This CDR3 contains 16 residues. Between the trimmed V and J ends, which lost 4 bases and 4 bases, there was a span of 17 bases. The CDR3 DNA is TGTGCCAGTAGTACCCGACAGACAGGAAAAAATCAGCCCCAGCATTTT. Translated, it gives CASSTRQTGKNQPQHF.

The V call is TRBV29-1, the J call TRBJ2-7; 8 bases align to TRBD2. CDR1 and CDR2 (germline): SQVTM, ANQGSEA. CDR3 size: 13 residues. V gave up 6 bases and J gave up 3 bases; unmatched junction bases: 7. This chain's CDR3 is CSVSGGVVYEQYF. CDR3 coding DNA: TGCAGCGTCTCGGGGGGGGTTGTCTACGAGCAGTACTTC.

The gene calls are TRBV7-3 and TRBJ1-1; the D gene is possibly TRBD1 (5 bases). The germline V gene has CDR1 SGHTA and CDR2 FQGTGA. The CDR3 covers 13 residues. The V end was cut by 4 bases, the J end by 5 bases, with 11 bases between. The CDR3, as DNA: TGTGCCAGCAGCTCCAGGGAGGGGACTGAAGCTTTCTTT. Encoded protein: CASSSREGTEAFF.